The T cell receptor (beta chain) under discussion was sequenced for a study of CD8 T cells in ankylosing spondylitis. Study results and limitations: Disease-linked clones were found to be CD8+ and relatively rare in peripheral blood. In the blood and synovial fluid of reactive arthritis, some motif variants had been previously reported. A TCR beta motif of eight highly homologous variants appeared characteristic of ankylosing spondylitis blood.

The authors made TCR beta libraries by quantitative 5'-RACE with molecular barcodes. TCRdb re-derived calls from the 5' RACE reads in MiXCR, one entry per CDR3 protein. The table records 150,000 to 200,000 distinct CDR3 sequences, 15% to 20% of them present only once. As to this clonotype: Antigen unknown.

CDR3 length: 12 residues. V gave up 5 bases and J gave up 7 bases; unmatched junction bases: 4. Germline values: CDR1 ENHRY, CDR2 SYGVKD. This chain joins TRBV10-3 and TRBJ2-7, with 8 bases fitting TRBD1. This receptor was taken from a male donor between 5 and 35 years old with ankylosing spondylitis or in good health (not recorded which). Sequenced: blood, either unsorted or a sorted T cell fraction (not recorded which). CDR3 DNA sequence: TGTGCCATCAGTAAGACAGGGGCTGAGCAGTACGTC. Residues: CAISKTGAEQYV.